Each of the 30 T cell receptor beta chains below was sequenced from the same sample in a study of a mutant IDH1 vaccine in newly diagnosed glioma. These receptors' antigens are unknown. Only in-frame clones appear in the TCRdb table, and some are missing; sequencing was by immunoSEQ multiplex PCR. Among tens of thousands of clones listed, around 78% were seen once. Documented time point: week 35, safety follow-up. Alongside topical imiquimod, each dose of vaccine comprised 300 ug of mutant IDH1 20-mer peptide. Here the sequenced sample was PBMCs, taken from a glioma patient whose treatment included an IDH1 peptide vaccine. The receptors were sampled from a man between 40 and 49 years old with glioma.

The chain combines TRBV19 with TRBJ1-3, with TRBD1 matching 7 bases. Germline assignment: CDR1 LNHDA and CDR2 SQIVND (reference sequence). This CDR3 spans 15 amino acids. The V segment lost 9 bases and the J segment 0 bases; nucleotides outside the gene matches: 8. The CDR3 coding sequence is TGTGCCAGCGAAGCGACAGGGTTCTCTGGAAACACCATATATTTT. It translates to CASEATGFSGNTIYF.

This clone was seen once. The CDR3: CASSLRYESGELFF. CDR3 DNA sequence: TGCGCCAGCAGCTTGAGGTACGAGTCCGGGGAGCTGTTTTTT. The chain employs TRBV5-1 and TRBJ2-2; D remains unclear. V was trimmed by 1 base and J by 6 bases, leaving 10 bases between them. Germline values: CDR1 SGHRS, CDR2 YFSETQ. The CDR3 runs to 14 residues.

The gene calls are TRBV13 and TRBJ2-2; D unresolved. Germline CDR1 PRHDT, CDR2 FYEKMQ (reference sequence). The germline V and J ends were trimmed by 5 bases and 3 bases, with 25 bases remaining between them. The CDR3 length is 19 residues. CDR3 in amino acids: CASSPIRWVGVGDTGELFF. DNA for the CDR3: TGTGCCAGCAGCCCGATTCGGTGGGTTGGGGTTGGAGACACCGGGGAGCTGTTTTTT.

The J gene is TRBJ2-1, the V gene TRBV5-1, with 12 bases aligning to TRBD1. V shed 4 bases, J shed 7 bases, and the junction held 6 bases outside the gene matches. There are 15 residues in the CDR3. Germline assignment: CDR1 SGHRS and CDR2 YFSETQ. The CDR3 is CASSLMGQGANEQFF. The DNA for the CDR3 is TGCGCCAGCAGCCTAATGGGACAGGGGGCTAATGAGCAGTTCTTC.

The CDR3 loop is CASSLAGTVNTEAFF. The CDR3 bases are TGTGCCAGCAGCTTGGCCGGGACAGTGAACACTGAAGCTTTCTTT. The chain joins TRBV5-4 to TRBJ1-1, with TRBD1 identical over 7 bases. Per the germline V gene, CDR1 is SGHNT and CDR2 is YYREEE (reference sequence). The CDR3 runs to 15 residues. The trim removed 0 bases at V and 0 bases at J, leaving 2 bases unmatched.

This chain uses TRBV9 with TRBJ2-1; 14 nucleotides match TRBD2. Trimming cost V 4 bases and J 10 bases; bases outside gene matches: 13. CDR3 length: 17 residues. Germline CDR1 and CDR2: SGDLS and YYNGEE. In DNA form, the CDR3 reads TGTGCCAGCAGCAACGGACTAGCGGGAGGCTCGGACGGGGAGCAGTTCTTC. It specifies CASSNGLAGGSDGEQFF.

V is TRBV7-2 and J is TRBJ1-4; 7 nucleotides agree with TRBD1. The CDR3 runs to 16 residues. J was trimmed by 1 base and V by 2 bases; bases with no gene match: 4. The germline gives CDR1 SGHTA, CDR2 FQGNSA. CDR3 protein: CASSLSGGLTNEKLFF. CDR3 DNA: TGTGCCAGCAGCTTATCAGGGGGGTTAACTAATGAAAAACTGTTTTTT.

This chain connects TRBV5-1 to TRBJ2-6; maybe TRBD2 (5 bases). Trimming removed 2 bases at V and 4 bases at J, with 10 bases between. Looked up from germline, CDR1 is SGHRS and CDR2 is YFSETQ. This CDR3 region has 15 residues. The CDR3 DNA is TGCGCCAGCAGCTTAGGAGGAACCGGGGCCAACGTCCTGACTTTC. It encodes CASSLGGTGANVLTF.

This CDR3 reads CASSLDEWGNEAFF. The DNA of the CDR3 is TGTGCCAGCAGCTTAGATGAATGGGGGAATGAAGCTTTCTTT. The chain links TRBV11-2 to TRBJ1-1, with a weak D call TRBD1 (5 bases). Germline-derived CDR1 and CDR2 are SGHAT and FQNNGV. V lost 0 bases to trimming and J lost 7 bases, with 12 bases between them. The CDR3 loop spans 14 amino acids.

The chain couples TRBV30 to TRBJ2-3, with D perhaps TRBD1 (6 bases). The germline V and J ends were trimmed by 2 bases and 9 bases, with 12 bases remaining between them. Germline V lookup: CDR1 GTSNPN, CDR2 SVGIG (reference sequence). There are 12 residues in the CDR3. The chain's CDR3 is CAWSWGQGTQYF. The CDR3 region has the DNA TGTGCCTGGAGTTGGGGGCAGGGGACGCAGTATTTT.

The genes are TRBV9 and TRBJ1-5; D call uncertain. V lost 0 bases to trimming and J lost 7 bases, with 8 bases between them. The CDR3 contains 13 residues. Germline loops: CDR1 SGDLS, CDR2 YYNGEE. The CDR3 region has the DNA TGTGCCAGCAGCGTAGCTGTCGGGCAGCCCCAGCATTTT. It codes for CASSVAVGQPQHF. Drawing the rest from reference TRBV9 and TRBJ1-5, the complete variable domain is DSGVTQTPKHLITATGQRVTLRCSPRSGDLSVYWYQQSLDQGLQFLIQYYNGEERAKGNILERFSAQQFPDLHSELNLSSLELGDSALYFCASSVAVGQPQHFGDGTRLSIL.

The chain has TRBV5-6 and TRBJ2-5; possibly TRBD2 for D (6 bases). The germline V gene encodes CDR1 SGHDT and CDR2 YYEEEE. The CDR3 spans 16 residues. The V end lost 4 bases, the J end lost 4 bases, and 20 bases lay between the germline ends. The CDR3 spells CASSPSRRRRGETQYF. In DNA, the CDR3 is TGTGCCAGCAGCCCCTCGAGGCGCCGGAGGGGAGAGACCCAGTACTTC.

The rearrangement uses TRBV19 and TRBJ1-1; TRBD1 is a possible D gene (5 bases). V lost 5 bases, J lost 11 bases, and 12 bases lay in between. CDR3 size: 11 residues. CDR1 is LNHDA and CDR2 is SQIVND in the germline V gene (reference sequence). CDR3 sequence: CASSPGLGAFF. Here the CDR3 DNA reads TGTGCCAGTAGTCCGGGACTAGGGGCTTTCTTT.

The rearrangement links TRBV10-3 to TRBJ1-3; 8 nucleotides line up with TRBD1. This CDR3 has 15 residues. With V trimmed by 6 bases and J by 3 bases, 7 bases remained unmatched. Germline CDR1 is ENHRY and CDR2 is SYGVKD. The CDR3: CAIRPSDRVGNTIYF. CDR3 nucleotide sequence: TGTGCCATCAGGCCCTCGGACAGGGTTGGAAACACCATATATTTT.

V gene TRBV5-4 combines with J gene TRBJ2-3; D unresolved. V was clipped by 0 bases and J by 6 bases, with 14 bases between them. From germline, CDR1 is SGHNT and CDR2 YYREEE (reference sequence). This CDR3 has 15 residues. In DNA, the CDR3 is TGTGCCAGCAGCTTGGCGGTGGGGAATGGTGATACGCAGTATTTT. It yields the protein CASSLAVGNGDTQYF.

This clone was recorded only once. This rearrangement joins TRBV4-2 to TRBJ2-3; D uncertain. Germline-derived CDR1 and CDR2 are LGHNA and YNFKEQ. This CDR3 is 13 amino acids long. The ends were cut back, 6 bases at V and 2 bases at J, with 9 bases in the middle. CDR3 in amino acids: CASSRGITDTQYF. CDR3 nucleotides: TGTGCCAGCAGTCGTGGGATCACAGATACGCAGTATTTT.

The rearrangement links TRBV19 to TRBJ2-5; D gene unclear. CDR1 is LNHDA and CDR2 is SQIVND in the germline V gene (reference sequence). The length of the CDR3 is 16 residues. The V gene lost 0 bases and the J gene lost 3 bases, with 14 bases spanning the gap. The CDR3 DNA reads as TGTGCCAGTAGTATAGATGGACGGCTGCTAAAAGAGACCCAGTACTTC. It codes for CASSIDGRLLKETQYF.

The chain uses TRBV11-2 and TRBJ1-4; D call uncertain. V was cut by 5 bases and J by 5 bases, with 12 bases left in between. CDR3 length: 14 residues. Germline loops: CDR1 SGHAT, CDR2 FQNNGV. This CDR3 reads CASSLNARNEKLFF. CDR3 DNA: TGTGCCAGCAGCCTGAACGCCCGCAATGAAAAACTGTTTTTT.

The chain uses TRBV11-3 and TRBJ1-2, with D hard to call. Germline V lookup: CDR1 SGHNT, CDR2 YENEEA. V was cut by 5 bases and J by 8 bases, with 12 bases left in between. The CDR3 covers 12 residues. The CDR3 spells CASSEDGDGYTF. CDR3 DNA sequence: TGTGCCAGCAGCGAGGACGGCGACGGCTACACCTTC.

The J gene is TRBJ1-3, the V gene TRBV18; D not resolved. Deletions cut 0 bases from V and 4 bases from J, with 1 base between. The CDR3 runs 12 residues. Looked up from germline, CDR1 is KGHSH and CDR2 is LQKENI. The CDR3 protein is CASSPPGNTIYF. CDR3 DNA: TGTGCCAGCTCACCACCGGGAAACACCATATATTTT. The full variable domain, rest sourced from reference TRBV18 and TRBJ1-3, is NAGVMQNPRHLVRRRGQEARLRCSPMKGHSHVYWYRQLPEEGLKFMVYLQKENIIDESGMPKERFSAEFPKEGPSILRIQQVVRGDSAAYFCASSPPGNTIYFGEGSWLTVV.

V gene TRBV7-9 combines with J gene TRBJ2-1; 10 bases line up with TRBD1. Germline V gives CDR1 SEHNR, CDR2 FQNEAQ (reference sequence). CDR3 length equals 14 residues. Losses at the gene ends were 3 bases for V and 6 bases for J; bases not matched to a gene: 2. The CDR3, as DNA: TGTGCCAGCAGCTTCTGGACAGGGGGCAATGAGCAGTTCTTC. Translated, it gives CASSFWTGGNEQFF. Looking up the rest from reference TRBV7-9 and TRBJ2-1 gives the full variable domain: DTGVSQNPRHKITKRGQNVTFRCDPISEHNRLYWYRQTLGQGPEFLTYFQNEAQLEKSRLLSDRFSAERPKGSFSTLEIQRTEQGDSAMYLCASSFWTGGNEQFFGPGTRLTVL.

V gene TRBV7-2 combines with J gene TRBJ2-3; 8 positions agree with TRBD1. Germline CDR1 and CDR2: SGHTA and FQGNSA. The CDR3 covers 15 residues. The trim removed 2 bases at V and 5 bases at J, leaving 6 bases unmatched. The CDR3 sequence: CASSLRGTGRDTQYF. For the CDR3, the DNA is TGTGCCAGCAGCTTAAGGGGGACAGGAAGAGATACGCAGTATTTT.

This chain joins TRBV2 and TRBJ1-4; D may be TRBD1 (6 bases). Germline CDR1 reads SNHLY; CDR2 reads FYNNEI. The ends were cut back, 3 bases at V and 11 bases at J, with 16 bases in the middle. The CDR3 length is 14 residues. CDR3 nucleotide sequence: TGTGCCAGCAGTGATTTGGGGGTAACAGGGAAACTGTTTTTT. Its translation: CASSDLGVTGKLFF. Together with reference TRBV2 and TRBJ1-4, the CDR3 gives the full variable domain: EPEVTQTPSHQVTQMGQEVILRCVPISNHLYFYWYRQILGQKVEFLVSFYNNEISEKSEIFDDQFSVERPDGSNFTLKIRSTKLEDSAMYFCASSDLGVTGKLFFGSGTQLSVL.

A few counts support this clone. This chain links TRBV7-2 with TRBJ1-1; no reliable D call. The V gene lost 0 bases and the J gene lost 4 bases, with 15 bases spanning the gap. Per germline, CDR1 SGHTA and CDR2 FQGNSA. The CDR3 length is 16 residues. CDR3 in amino acids: CASSLAIGSGGTEAFF. The DNA of the CDR3 is TGTGCCAGCAGCTTAGCTATAGGGAGCGGTGGCACTGAAGCTTTCTTT.

The rearrangement joins TRBV9 to TRBJ1-2, with TRBD1 matching over 7 bases. V lost 1 base, J lost 2 bases, and 14 bases stayed unmatched. CDR3 length: 18 residues. Germline CDR1 reads SGDLS; CDR2 reads YYNGEE. CDR3 protein: CASSVSAKGGGWNYGYTF. CDR3 DNA: TGTGCCAGCAGCGTAAGCGCTAAGGGAGGGGGCTGGAACTATGGCTACACCTTC.

The chain employs TRBV7-2 and TRBJ1-5, with 12 positions matching TRBD1. The CDR3 has 15 residues. Germline V CDR1 and CDR2: SGHTA, FQGNSA. With 7 bases clipped from V and 5 bases from J, the junction kept 6 bases outside the gene matches. The CDR3 region is CASTAGTGGYQPQHF. CDR3 coding DNA: TGTGCCAGCACTGCAGGGACAGGGGGCTATCAGCCCCAGCATTTT.

J is TRBJ2-2 and V is TRBV9; D is perhaps TRBD2 (5 bases). The CDR3 sequence is 15 residues long. V lost 0 bases to trimming and J lost 0 bases, with 6 bases between them. Germline V gives CDR1 SGDLS, CDR2 YYNGEE. The DNA of the CDR3 is TGTGCCAGCAGCGTAGTGAGGGCGAACACCGGGGAGCTGTTTTTT. It specifies CASSVVRANTGELFF.

This clone has more than one count but fewer than ten. The genes are TRBV6-5 and TRBJ1-2; D uncertain. This CDR3 region has 11 residues. Germline CDR1 and CDR2: MNHEY and SVGAGI. Trimming left V 6 bases short and J 5 bases short, with 7 bases between. CDR3 region: CASSYGYGYTF. Here the CDR3 DNA reads TGTGCCAGCAGCTACGGTTATGGCTACACCTTC.

V is TRBV6-5 and J is TRBJ1-5; D is unclear. The CDR3 has 13 amino acids. V was pared by 5 bases and J by 0 bases, with 5 bases between. Looked up from germline, CDR1 is MNHEY and CDR2 is SVGAGI. CDR3 nucleotide sequence: TGTGCCAGCAGTACAGATAGCAATCAGCCCCAGCATTTT. It encodes CASSTDSNQPQHF.

The CDR3 DNA follows: TGTGCCAGCAGGGGGGTACGTGCCACCGGGGAGCTGTTTTTT. This gives the protein CASRGVRATGELFF. The V and J genes are TRBV14 and TRBJ2-2; D may correspond to TRBD1 or TRBD2 (5 bases each). Germline CDR1 is SGHDN and CDR2 is FVKESK. This CDR3 is 14 amino acids long. V lost 6 bases and J lost 4, with 12 bases in between. Full variable domain (outside the CDR3, taken from reference TRBV14 and TRBJ2-2): EAGVTQFPSHSVIEKGQTVTLRCDPISGHDNLYWYRRVMGKEIKFLLHFVKESKQDESGMPNNRFLAERTGGTYSTLKVQPAELEDSGVYFCASRGVRATGELFFGEGSRLTVL.